The rows below give T cell receptor beta chains drawn from one sample of a study of cytomegalovirus exposure and HLA in healthy donors. Sequencing used immunoSEQ multiplex PCR; TCRdb keeps in-frame clones, though not all of them. This table holds about 110,000 clones, 75% to 85% found once. Material: PBMCs. The receptors here all came from a man aged 30-40 years in good health and CMV-seronegative. CDR3s include the opening cysteine and the closing phenylalanine or tryptophan. A D gene is named only where the DNA matches it firmly. Clone size, where shown, is once, few, many, or a class for clones that have expanded.

D gene: TRBD1; J gene: TRBJ2-1; V gene: TRBV5-1; clone size: NA; CDR3 protein: CASSTSGTGYNEQFF; CDR3 DNA: TGCGCCAGCAGCACGTCCGGGACAGGGTACAATGAGCAGTTCTTC
D gene: NA; J gene: TRBJ2-3; V gene: TRBV5-4; clone size: NA; CDR3 protein: CASSPLGEGGTDTQYF; CDR3 DNA: TGTGCCAGCAGCCCGCTCGGGGAGGGGGGCACAGATACGCAGTATTTT
D gene: TRBD2; J gene: TRBJ2-1; V gene: TRBV7-9; clone size: NA; CDR3 protein: CASSASGSNEQFF; CDR3 DNA: TGTGCCAGCTCGGCTAGCGGGAGTAATGAGCAGTTCTTC
D gene: NA; J gene: TRBJ2-3; V gene: TRBV6-6; clone size: few; CDR3 protein: CASSPGADTQYF; CDR3 DNA: TGTGCCAGCAGCCCAGGGGCAGATACGCAGTATTTT
D gene: TRBD1; J gene: TRBJ2-3; V gene: TRBV5-6; clone size: NA; CDR3 protein: CASSRGQGPDTQYF; CDR3 DNA: TGTGCCAGCAGCCGAGGACAGGGGCCCGATACGCAGTATTTT
D gene: NA; J gene: TRBJ2-1; V gene: TRBV29-1; clone size: NA; CDR3 protein: CSVDRAGSYNEQFF; CDR3 DNA: TGCAGCGTTGATCGGGCAGGGTCCTACAATGAGCAGTTCTTC
D gene: TRBD1; J gene: TRBJ2-7; V gene: TRBV10-1; clone size: NA; CDR3 protein: CASSRGQENYYEQYF; CDR3 DNA: TGCGCCAGCAGCCGCGGACAGGAGAACTACTACGAGCAGTACTTC
D gene: NA; J gene: TRBJ1-4; V gene: TRBV6-5; clone size: few; CDR3 protein: CASSYSTGVNEKLFF; CDR3 DNA: TGTGCCAGCAGTTACTCGACCGGGGTTAATGAAAAACTGTTTTTT
D gene: NA; J gene: TRBJ2-5; V gene: TRBV7-9; clone size: once; CDR3 protein: CASSFRTEETQYF; CDR3 DNA: TGTGCCAGCAGCTTTAGGACAGAGGAGACCCAGTACTTC
D gene: TRBD2; J gene: TRBJ2-3; V gene: TRBV4-2; clone size: NA; CDR3 protein: CASSQGMTSGTSSDTQYF; CDR3 DNA: TGTGCCAGCAGCCAGGGGATGACTAGCGGGACCTCATCGGATACGCAGTATTTT
D gene: NA; J gene: TRBJ1-2; V gene: TRBV13; clone size: NA; CDR3 protein: CASSLDQGTLGGYTF; CDR3 DNA: TGTGCCAGCAGCTTAGACCAAGGGACTCTTGGAGGCTACACCTTC
D gene: NA; J gene: TRBJ1-1; V gene: TRBV11-2; clone size: NA; CDR3 protein: CASSLEATLNTEAFF; CDR3 DNA: TGTGCCAGCAGCTTAGAAGCAACCTTGAACACTGAAGCTTTCTTT
D gene: NA; J gene: TRBJ2-2; V gene: TRBV19; clone size: NA; CDR3 protein: CASRRGGGELFF; CDR3 DNA: TGTGCCAGTAGGAGGGGGGGCGGGGAGCTGTTTTTT
D gene: NA; J gene: TRBJ1-2; V gene: TRBV6-5; clone size: NA; CDR3 protein: CASSQQGDYGYTF; CDR3 DNA: TGTGCCAGCAGTCAACAGGGCGACTATGGCTACACCTTC
D gene: NA; J gene: TRBJ1-4; V gene: TRBV19; clone size: few; CDR3 protein: CASSIWQEEEKLFF; CDR3 DNA: TGTGCCAGTAGTATCTGGCAGGAGGAGGAAAAACTGTTTTTT
D gene: NA; J gene: TRBJ1-5; V gene: TRBV27; clone size: NA; CDR3 protein: CASSFSYGNQPQHF; CDR3 DNA: TGTGCCAGCAGTTTTAGCTATGGCAATCAGCCCCAGCATTTT
D gene: TRBD2; J gene: TRBJ2-7; V gene: TRBV4-2; clone size: many; CDR3 protein: CASSQAGTSGSYEQYF; CDR3 DNA: TGTGCCAGCAGCCAGGCAGGGACTAGCGGTTCCTACGAGCAGTACTTC
D gene: NA; J gene: TRBJ1-6; V gene: TRBV18; clone size: NA; CDR3 protein: CASSPGYNSPLHF; CDR3 DNA: TGTGCCAGCTCTCCGGGATATAATTCACCCCTCCACTTT
D gene: NA; J gene: TRBJ2-1; V gene: TRBV7-2; clone size: NA; CDR3 protein: CASSTAASREDEQFF; CDR3 DNA: TGTGCCAGCAGCACCGCCGCTAGCAGAGAGGATGAGCAGTTCTTC
D gene: TRBD2; J gene: TRBJ2-1; V gene: TRBV5-1; clone size: NA; CDR3 protein: CASSPLAGESNEQFF; CDR3 DNA: TGCGCCAGCAGCCCCCTAGCGGGAGAGTCCAATGAGCAGTTCTTC
D gene: NA; J gene: TRBJ2-5; V gene: TRBV7-9; clone size: NA; CDR3 protein: CASLSGLGETQYF; CDR3 DNA: TGTGCCAGCCTCTCGGGTTTGGGAGAGACCCAGTACTTC
D gene: TRBD1; J gene: TRBJ2-7; V gene: TRBV7-9; clone size: NA; CDR3 protein: CASSLQGAGEQYF; CDR3 DNA: TGTGCCAGCAGCTTACAGGGGGCGGGAGAGCAGTACTTC
D gene: TRBD1; J gene: TRBJ1-5; V gene: TRBV6-1; clone size: NA; CDR3 protein: CASFGTGNNQPQHF; CDR3 DNA: TGTGCCAGCTTCGGGACAGGGAACAATCAGCCCCAGCATTTT
D gene: TRBD1; J gene: TRBJ2-5; V gene: TRBV7-9; clone size: NA; CDR3 protein: CASSFRQGQETQYF; CDR3 DNA: TGTGCCAGCAGCTTCCGACAGGGGCAAGAGACCCAGTACTTC
D gene: TRBD1; J gene: TRBJ1-4; V gene: TRBV4-1; clone size: NA; CDR3 protein: CASSQRGQALEKLFF; CDR3 DNA: TGCGCCAGCAGCCAAAGGGGGCAAGCCCTCGAAAAACTGTTTTTT
D gene: TRBD1; J gene: TRBJ1-1; V gene: TRBV28; clone size: NA; CDR3 protein: CASSPPQGAGTEAFF; CDR3 DNA: TGTGCCAGCAGTCCCCCCCAGGGGGCGGGCACTGAAGCTTTCTTT
D gene: NA; J gene: TRBJ2-1; V gene: TRBV28; clone size: NA; CDR3 protein: CASSLGGLHNEQFF; CDR3 DNA: TGTGCCAGCAGTTTGGGGGGACTTCACAATGAGCAGTTCTTC
D gene: TRBD1; J gene: TRBJ2-7; V gene: TRBV10-3; clone size: NA; CDR3 protein: CAISGGETGGSYEQYF; CDR3 DNA: TGTGCCATCAGTGGAGGGGAGACAGGGGGGTCCTACGAGCAGTACTTC
D gene: TRBD2; J gene: TRBJ2-1; V gene: TRBV7-6; clone size: NA; CDR3 protein: CASSLAGGGAGVGNEQFF; CDR3 DNA: TGTGCCAGCAGCTTAGCCGGTGGTGGGGCGGGGGTCGGCAATGAGCAGTTCTTC
D gene: TRBD2; J gene: TRBJ2-3; V gene: TRBV5-4; clone size: few; CDR3 protein: CASSQGLAGGPSTDTQYF; CDR3 DNA: TGTGCCAGCAGCCAAGGACTAGCGGGAGGGCCTAGCACAGATACGCAGTATTTT
D gene: TRBD2; J gene: TRBJ2-1; V gene: TRBV19; clone size: once; CDR3 protein: CATATSGGTNEQFF; CDR3 DNA: TGTGCCACCGCGACTAGCGGGGGAACCAATGAGCAGTTCTTC
D gene: NA; J gene: TRBJ2-2; V gene: TRBV5-1; clone size: NA; CDR3 protein: CASKVLAQTGELFF; CDR3 DNA: TGCGCCAGCAAAGTTCTGGCACAAACCGGGGAGCTGTTTTTT
D gene: NA; J gene: TRBJ2-7; V gene: TRBV28; clone size: NA; CDR3 protein: CASSPPADTYEQYF; CDR3 DNA: TGTGCCAGCAGCCCCCCTGCGGACACCTACGAGCAGTACTTC
D gene: TRBD2; J gene: TRBJ2-1; V gene: TRBV7-6; clone size: NA; CDR3 protein: CASSTSAAHGEQFF; CDR3 DNA: TGTGCCAGCAGCACTAGCGCGGCACACGGTGAGCAGTTCTTC
D gene: TRBD1; J gene: TRBJ1-2; V gene: TRBV9; clone size: NA; CDR3 protein: CASSAGQVTNYGYTF; CDR3 DNA: TGTGCCAGCAGCGCCGGACAGGTGACTAACTATGGCTACACCTTC
D gene: NA; J gene: TRBJ1-1; V gene: TRBV9; clone size: NA; CDR3 protein: CATSQGMNTEAFF; CDR3 DNA: TGTGCCACCTCCCAGGGGATGAACACTGAAGCTTTCTTT
D gene: NA; J gene: TRBJ2-4; V gene: TRBV30; clone size: NA; CDR3 protein: CAWSRGGTENIQYF; CDR3 DNA: TGTGCCTGGAGTCGCGGCGGGACTGAGAACATTCAGTACTTC
D gene: NA; J gene: TRBJ2-2; V gene: TRBV11-2; clone size: NA; CDR3 protein: CASSLDGAYGIPTNTGELFF; CDR3 DNA: TGTGCCAGCAGCTTAGATGGAGCATACGGGATACCCACGAACACCGGGGAGCTGTTTTTT
D gene: NA; J gene: TRBJ1-2; V gene: TRBV6-5; clone size: NA; CDR3 protein: CASRRGVGIYGYTF; CDR3 DNA: TGTGCCAGCAGGCGCGGGGTGGGGATCTATGGCTACACCTTC
D gene: TRBD2; J gene: TRBJ2-1; V gene: TRBV6-6; clone size: few; CDR3 protein: CASSYGFGGTYNEQFF; CDR3 DNA: TGTGCCAGCAGTTATGGTTTCGGGGGGACTTACAATGAGCAGTTCTTC
D gene: TRBD2; J gene: TRBJ2-7; V gene: TRBV7-2; clone size: few; CDR3 protein: CASSLAGVAGSYEQYF; CDR3 DNA: TGTGCCAGCAGCTTAGCGGGGGTAGCGGGATCCTACGAGCAGTACTTC
D gene: NA; J gene: TRBJ1-2; V gene: TRBV30; clone size: NA; CDR3 protein: CAWSVWSGGYTF; CDR3 DNA: TGTGCCTGGAGTGTATGGTCGGGTGGCTACACCTTC
D gene: NA; J gene: TRBJ2-3; V gene: TRBV6-1; clone size: NA; CDR3 protein: CASSERLAAKDTQYF; CDR3 DNA: TGTGCCAGCAGTGAACGGCTAGCCGCTAAAGATACGCAGTATTTT
D gene: NA; J gene: TRBJ2-3; V gene: TRBV29-1; clone size: NA; CDR3 protein: CSVARQATSTDTQYF; CDR3 DNA: TGCAGCGTAGCTAGACAGGCGACTAGCACAGATACGCAGTATTTT
D gene: NA; J gene: TRBJ2-5; V gene: TRBV25-1; clone size: NA; CDR3 protein: CASSESEVEETQYF; CDR3 DNA: TGTGCCAGCAGTGAATCTGAGGTGGAAGAGACCCAGTACTTC
D gene: NA; J gene: TRBJ2-1; V gene: TRBV9; clone size: few; CDR3 protein: CASSERGGMGNEQFF; CDR3 DNA: TGTGCCAGCAGCGAGAGGGGCGGGATGGGAAATGAGCAGTTCTTC
D gene: TRBD1; J gene: TRBJ2-7; V gene: TRBV4-1; clone size: NA; CDR3 protein: CASSLTGTGLPYEQYF; CDR3 DNA: TGCGCCAGCAGCCTGACCGGGACAGGGCTACCCTACGAGCAGTACTTC
D gene: TRBD1; J gene: TRBJ1-5; V gene: TRBV6-5; clone size: few; CDR3 protein: CASSLNRGQPQHF; CDR3 DNA: TGTGCCAGCAGCTTAAACAGGGGCCAGCCCCAGCATTTT
D gene: NA; J gene: TRBJ1-5; V gene: TRBV28; clone size: NA; CDR3 protein: CASSLWSRQPQHF; CDR3 DNA: TGTGCCAGCAGTTTATGGTCGCGACAGCCCCAGCATTTT
D gene: TRBD2; J gene: TRBJ2-1; V gene: TRBV19; clone size: NA; CDR3 protein: CASSNPGLAGNNEQFF; CDR3 DNA: TGTGCCAGTAGTAACCCGGGACTAGCGGGAAACAATGAGCAGTTCTTC
D gene: TRBD1; J gene: TRBJ2-3; V gene: TRBV5-4; clone size: NA; CDR3 protein: CASSQTGTSTDTQYF; CDR3 DNA: TGTGCCAGCAGCCAGACAGGGACCAGCACAGATACGCAGTATTTT